The clone carrying this TCR beta chain was detected only once. Its specificity is unknown. The intended depth for sequencing was 1 in 200,000 to 1 in 1 million T cells. Using immunoSEQ multiplex PCR, the repertoire was profiled, and TCRdb retains in-frame clones only, with some absent. The table includes approximately 300,000 clones, more than 65% detected once. This entry belongs to a study of cytotoxic CD8 clonotypes in ibrutinib-treated CLL. As for the study in general: Partial responses totalled approximately 24 and complete responses 2; after median about six years, about 14 remained remitted and approximately twelve progressed. Each sample contained, on average, about 250,000 productive templates and 75,000 to 95,000 productive rearrangements. The study's findings and limits: Whereas clonality rose at ibrutinib response, it declined toward baseline at progression.

Germline CDR1 is MNHNS and CDR2 is SASEGT. The V and J ends lost 4 bases and 0 bases respectively, with 10 bases between them. The CDR3 contains 15 residues. The source is a human donor with chronic lymphocytic leukemia. The V and J genes are TRBV6-1 and TRBJ1-5; the D is unclear. The material sequenced was PBMCs, taken before ibrutinib treatment. The CDR3 protein is CASSAQYYSNQPQHF. DNA for the CDR3: TGTGCCAGCAGTGCCCAGTATTATAGCAATCAGCCCCAGCATTTT.